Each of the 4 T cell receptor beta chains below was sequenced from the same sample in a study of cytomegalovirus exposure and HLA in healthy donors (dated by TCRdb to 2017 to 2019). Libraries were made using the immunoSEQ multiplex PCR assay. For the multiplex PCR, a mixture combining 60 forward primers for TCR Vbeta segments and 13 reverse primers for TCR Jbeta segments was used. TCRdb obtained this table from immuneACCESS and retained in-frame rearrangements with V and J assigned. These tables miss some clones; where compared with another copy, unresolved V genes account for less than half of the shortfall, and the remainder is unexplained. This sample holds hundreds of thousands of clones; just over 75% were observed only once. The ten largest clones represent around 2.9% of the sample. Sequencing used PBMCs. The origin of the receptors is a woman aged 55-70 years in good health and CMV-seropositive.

CDR3 DNA: TGTGCCAGCAGCTTAACAGGGGGCCAGTGGGACACCATATATTTT. Translated: CASSLTGGQWDTIYF. J is TRBJ1-3 and V is TRBV7-2; 9 bases are a match to TRBD1. Germline V gene data show CDR1 as SGHTA and CDR2 as FQGNSA. The CDR3 totals 15 residues. With V trimmed by 2 bases and J by 8 bases, 7 bases remained unmatched.

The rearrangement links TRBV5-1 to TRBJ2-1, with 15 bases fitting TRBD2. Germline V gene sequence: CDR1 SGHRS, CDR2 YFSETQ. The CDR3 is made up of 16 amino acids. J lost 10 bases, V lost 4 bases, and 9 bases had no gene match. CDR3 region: CASSSGGLAGGGEQFF. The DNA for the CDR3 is TGCGCCAGCAGCAGCGGTGGACTAGCGGGAGGGGGGGAGCAGTTCTTC.

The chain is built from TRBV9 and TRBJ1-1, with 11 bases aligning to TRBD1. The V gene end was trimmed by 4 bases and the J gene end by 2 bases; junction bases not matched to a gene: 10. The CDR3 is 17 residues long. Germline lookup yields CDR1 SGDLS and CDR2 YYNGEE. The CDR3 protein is CASSSVPGQGGNTEAFF. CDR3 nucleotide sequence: TGTGCCAGCAGCTCAGTCCCGGGACAGGGGGGTAACACTGAAGCTTTCTTT.

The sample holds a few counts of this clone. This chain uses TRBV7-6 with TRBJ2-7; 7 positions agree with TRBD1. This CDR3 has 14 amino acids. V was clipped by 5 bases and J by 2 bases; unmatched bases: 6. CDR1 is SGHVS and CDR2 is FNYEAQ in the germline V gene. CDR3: CASSLGQTPYEQYF. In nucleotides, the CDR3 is TGTGCCAGCAGCCTGGGACAGACTCCCTACGAGCAGTACTTC.